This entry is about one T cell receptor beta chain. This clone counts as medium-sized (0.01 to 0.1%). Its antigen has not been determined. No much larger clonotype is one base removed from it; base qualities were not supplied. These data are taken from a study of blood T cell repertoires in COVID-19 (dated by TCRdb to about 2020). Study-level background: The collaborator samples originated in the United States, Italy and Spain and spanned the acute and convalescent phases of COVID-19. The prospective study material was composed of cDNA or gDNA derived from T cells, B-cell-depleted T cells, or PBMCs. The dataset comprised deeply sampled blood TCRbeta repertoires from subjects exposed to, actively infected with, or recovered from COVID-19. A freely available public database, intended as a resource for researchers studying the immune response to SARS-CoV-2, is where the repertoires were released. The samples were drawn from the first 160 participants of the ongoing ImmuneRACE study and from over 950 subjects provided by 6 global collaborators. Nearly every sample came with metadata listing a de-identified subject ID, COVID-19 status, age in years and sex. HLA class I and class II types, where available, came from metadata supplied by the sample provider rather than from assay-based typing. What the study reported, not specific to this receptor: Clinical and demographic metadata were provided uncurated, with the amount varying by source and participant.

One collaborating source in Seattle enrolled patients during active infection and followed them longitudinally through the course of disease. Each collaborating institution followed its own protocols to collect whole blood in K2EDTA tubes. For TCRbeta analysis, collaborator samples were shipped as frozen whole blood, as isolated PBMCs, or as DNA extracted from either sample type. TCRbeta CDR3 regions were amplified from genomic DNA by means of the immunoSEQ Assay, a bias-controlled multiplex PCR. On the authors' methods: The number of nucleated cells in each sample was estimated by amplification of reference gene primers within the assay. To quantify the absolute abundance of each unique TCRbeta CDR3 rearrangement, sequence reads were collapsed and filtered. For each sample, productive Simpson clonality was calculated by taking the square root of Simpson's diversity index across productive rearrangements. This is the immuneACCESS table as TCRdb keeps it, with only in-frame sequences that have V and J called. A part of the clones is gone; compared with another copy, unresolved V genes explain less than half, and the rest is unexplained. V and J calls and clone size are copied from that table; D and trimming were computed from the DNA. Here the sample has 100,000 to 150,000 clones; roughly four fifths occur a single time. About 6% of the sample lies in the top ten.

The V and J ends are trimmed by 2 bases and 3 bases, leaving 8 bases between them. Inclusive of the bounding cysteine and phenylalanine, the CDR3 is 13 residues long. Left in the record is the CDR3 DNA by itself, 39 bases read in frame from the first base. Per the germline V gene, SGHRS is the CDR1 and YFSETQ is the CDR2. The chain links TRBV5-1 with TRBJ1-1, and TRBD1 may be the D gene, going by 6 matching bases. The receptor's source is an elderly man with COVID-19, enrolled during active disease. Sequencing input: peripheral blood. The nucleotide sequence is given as TGCGCCAGCAGCTTTGGGGGCGACACTGAAGCTTTCTTT. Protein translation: CASSFGGDTEAFF. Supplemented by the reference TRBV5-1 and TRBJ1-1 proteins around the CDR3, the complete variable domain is KAGVTQTPRYLIKTRGQQVTLSCSPISGHRSVSWYQQTPGQGLQFLFEYFSETQRNKGNFPGRFSGRQFSNSRSEMNVSTLELGDSALYLCASSFGGDTEAFFGQGTRLTVV.